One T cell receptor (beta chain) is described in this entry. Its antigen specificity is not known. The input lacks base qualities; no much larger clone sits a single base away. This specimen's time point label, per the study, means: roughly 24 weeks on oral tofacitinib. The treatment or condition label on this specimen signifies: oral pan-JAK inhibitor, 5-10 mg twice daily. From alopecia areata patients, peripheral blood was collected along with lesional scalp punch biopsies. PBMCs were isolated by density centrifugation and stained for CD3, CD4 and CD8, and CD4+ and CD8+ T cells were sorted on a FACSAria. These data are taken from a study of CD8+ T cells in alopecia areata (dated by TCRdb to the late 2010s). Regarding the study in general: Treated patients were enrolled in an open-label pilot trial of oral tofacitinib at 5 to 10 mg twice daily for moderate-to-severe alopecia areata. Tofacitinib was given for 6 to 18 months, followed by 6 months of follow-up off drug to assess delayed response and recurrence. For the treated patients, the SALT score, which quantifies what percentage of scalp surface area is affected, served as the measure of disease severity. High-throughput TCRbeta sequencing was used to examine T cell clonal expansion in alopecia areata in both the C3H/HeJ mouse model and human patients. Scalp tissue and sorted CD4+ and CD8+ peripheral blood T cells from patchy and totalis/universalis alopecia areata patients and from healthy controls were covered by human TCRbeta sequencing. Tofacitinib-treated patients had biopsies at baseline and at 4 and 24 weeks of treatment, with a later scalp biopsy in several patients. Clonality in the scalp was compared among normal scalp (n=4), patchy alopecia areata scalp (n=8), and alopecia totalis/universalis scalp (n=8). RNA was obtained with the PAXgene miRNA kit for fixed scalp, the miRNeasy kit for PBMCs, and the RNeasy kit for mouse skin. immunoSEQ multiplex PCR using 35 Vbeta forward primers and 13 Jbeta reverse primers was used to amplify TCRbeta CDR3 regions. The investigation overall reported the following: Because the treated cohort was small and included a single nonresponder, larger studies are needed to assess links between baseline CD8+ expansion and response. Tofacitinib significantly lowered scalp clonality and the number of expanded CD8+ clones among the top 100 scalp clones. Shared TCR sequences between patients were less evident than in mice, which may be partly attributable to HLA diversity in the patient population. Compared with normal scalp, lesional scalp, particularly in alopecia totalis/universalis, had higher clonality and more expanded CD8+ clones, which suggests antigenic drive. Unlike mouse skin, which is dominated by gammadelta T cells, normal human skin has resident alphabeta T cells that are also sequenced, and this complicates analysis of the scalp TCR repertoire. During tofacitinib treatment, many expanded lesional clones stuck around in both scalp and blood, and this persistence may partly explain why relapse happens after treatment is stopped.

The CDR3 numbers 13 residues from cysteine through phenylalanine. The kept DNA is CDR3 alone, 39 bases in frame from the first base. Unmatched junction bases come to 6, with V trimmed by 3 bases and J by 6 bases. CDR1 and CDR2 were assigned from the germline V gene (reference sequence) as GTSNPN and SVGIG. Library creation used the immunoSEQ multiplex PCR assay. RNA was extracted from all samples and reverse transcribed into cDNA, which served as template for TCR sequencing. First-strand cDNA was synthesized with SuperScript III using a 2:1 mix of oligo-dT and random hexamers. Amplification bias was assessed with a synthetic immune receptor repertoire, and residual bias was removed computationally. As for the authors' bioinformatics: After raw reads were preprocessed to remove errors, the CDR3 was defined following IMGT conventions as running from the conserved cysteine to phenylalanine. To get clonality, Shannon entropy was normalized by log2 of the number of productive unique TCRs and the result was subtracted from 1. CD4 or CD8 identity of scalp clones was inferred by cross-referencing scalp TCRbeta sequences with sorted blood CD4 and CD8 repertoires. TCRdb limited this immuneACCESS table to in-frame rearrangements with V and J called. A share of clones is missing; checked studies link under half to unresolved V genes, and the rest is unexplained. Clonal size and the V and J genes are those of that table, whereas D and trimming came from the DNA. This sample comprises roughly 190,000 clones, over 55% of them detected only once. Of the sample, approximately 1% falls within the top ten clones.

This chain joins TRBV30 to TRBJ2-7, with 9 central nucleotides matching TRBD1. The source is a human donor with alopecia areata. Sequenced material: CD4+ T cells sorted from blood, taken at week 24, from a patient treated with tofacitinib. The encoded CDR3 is CAWSRDRASEQYF. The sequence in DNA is TGTGCCTGGAGCAGGGACAGGGCCAGCGAGCAGTACTTC.